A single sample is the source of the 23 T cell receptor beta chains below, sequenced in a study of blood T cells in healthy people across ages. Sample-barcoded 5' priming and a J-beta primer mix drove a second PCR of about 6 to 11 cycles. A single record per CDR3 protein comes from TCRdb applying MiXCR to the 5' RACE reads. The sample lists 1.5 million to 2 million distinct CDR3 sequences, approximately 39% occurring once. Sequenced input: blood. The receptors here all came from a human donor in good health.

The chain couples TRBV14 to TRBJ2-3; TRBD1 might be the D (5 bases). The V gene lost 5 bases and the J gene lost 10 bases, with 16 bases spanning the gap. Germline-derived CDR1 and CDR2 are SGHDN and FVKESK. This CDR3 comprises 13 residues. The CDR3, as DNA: TGTGCCAGCAGCTTCGACCCGCAGGGTGCGCAGTATTTT. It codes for CASSFDPQGAQYF.

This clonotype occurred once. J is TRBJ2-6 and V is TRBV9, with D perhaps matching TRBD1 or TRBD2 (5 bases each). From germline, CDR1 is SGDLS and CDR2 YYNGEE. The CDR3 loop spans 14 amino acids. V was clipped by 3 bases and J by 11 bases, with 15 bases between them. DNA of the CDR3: TGTGCCAGCAGCGGAGGAGGACACGCGGACGTCCTGACTTTC. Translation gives CASSGGGHADVLTF.

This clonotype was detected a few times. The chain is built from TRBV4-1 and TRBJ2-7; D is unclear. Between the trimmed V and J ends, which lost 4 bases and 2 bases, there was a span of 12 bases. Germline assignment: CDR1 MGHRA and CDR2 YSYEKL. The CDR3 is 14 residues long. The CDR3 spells CASSRSGSTYEQYF. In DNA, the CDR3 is TGCGCCAGCAGCCGAAGTGGATCTACCTACGAGCAGTACTTC.

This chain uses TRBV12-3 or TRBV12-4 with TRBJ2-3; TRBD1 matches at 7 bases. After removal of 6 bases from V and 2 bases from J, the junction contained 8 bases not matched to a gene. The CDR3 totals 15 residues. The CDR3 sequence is CASSPGQTHTDTQYF. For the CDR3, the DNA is TGTGCCAGCAGCCCGGGACAGACTCACACAGATACGCAGTATTTT.

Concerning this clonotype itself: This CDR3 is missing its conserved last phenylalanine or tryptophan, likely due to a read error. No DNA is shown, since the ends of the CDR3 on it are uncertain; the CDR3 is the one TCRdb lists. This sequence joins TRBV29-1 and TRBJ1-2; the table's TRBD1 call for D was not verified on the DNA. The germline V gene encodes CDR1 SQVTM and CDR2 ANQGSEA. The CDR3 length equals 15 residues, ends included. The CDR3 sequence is CSAAQVAGGPRGYTC.

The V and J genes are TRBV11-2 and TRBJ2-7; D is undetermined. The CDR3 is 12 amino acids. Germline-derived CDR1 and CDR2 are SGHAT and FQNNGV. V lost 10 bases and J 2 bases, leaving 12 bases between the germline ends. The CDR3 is CATRSVAYEQYF. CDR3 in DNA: TGTGCCACCCGGAGCGTTGCCTACGAGCAGTACTTC.

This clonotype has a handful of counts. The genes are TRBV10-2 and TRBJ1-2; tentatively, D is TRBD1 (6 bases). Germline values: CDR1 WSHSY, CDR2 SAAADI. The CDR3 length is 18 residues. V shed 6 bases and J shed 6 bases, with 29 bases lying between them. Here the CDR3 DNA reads TGCGCCAGCAGAGGGGGAGGGGAGGACGACTACGTTCTTCATGGCTACACCTTC. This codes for CASRGGGEDDYVLHGYTF.

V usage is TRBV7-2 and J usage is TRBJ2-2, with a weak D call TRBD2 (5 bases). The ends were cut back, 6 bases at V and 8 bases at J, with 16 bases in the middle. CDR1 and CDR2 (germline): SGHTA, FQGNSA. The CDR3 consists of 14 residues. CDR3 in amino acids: CASREAGRQGELFF. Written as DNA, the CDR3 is TGTGCCAGCAGGGAGGCCGGTCGACAAGGGGAGCTGTTTTTT.

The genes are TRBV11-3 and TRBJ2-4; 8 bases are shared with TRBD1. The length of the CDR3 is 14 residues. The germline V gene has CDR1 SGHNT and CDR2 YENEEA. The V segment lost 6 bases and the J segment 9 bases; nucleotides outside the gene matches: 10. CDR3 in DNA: TGTGCCAGCAGTGACGGACAGGGAGTAAGCATTCAGTACTTC. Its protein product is CASSDGQGVSIQYF.

The CDR3 DNA follows: TGCAGTGCGTGGGATAATGAGCAGTTCTTC. It is translated as CSAWDNEQFF. This chain joins TRBV20-1 and TRBJ2-1; unclear D gene. V was trimmed by 6 bases and J by 7 bases, leaving 7 bases between them. CDR1 DFQATT and CDR2 SNEGSKA come from the germline V gene (reference sequence). There are 10 residues in the CDR3.

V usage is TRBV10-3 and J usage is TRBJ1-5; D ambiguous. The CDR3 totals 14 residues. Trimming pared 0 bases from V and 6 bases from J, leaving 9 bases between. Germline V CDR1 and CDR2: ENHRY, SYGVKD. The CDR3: CAISESNPGQPQHF. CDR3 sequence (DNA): TGTGCCATCAGTGAGTCGAATCCGGGTCAGCCCCAGCATTTT.

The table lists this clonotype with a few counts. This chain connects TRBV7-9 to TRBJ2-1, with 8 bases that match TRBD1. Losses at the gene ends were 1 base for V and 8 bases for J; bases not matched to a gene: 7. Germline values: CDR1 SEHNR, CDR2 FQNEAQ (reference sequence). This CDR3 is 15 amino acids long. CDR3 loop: CASSLVTLQGDEQFF. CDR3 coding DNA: TGTGCCAGCAGCTTAGTTACATTACAGGGGGATGAGCAGTTCTTC.

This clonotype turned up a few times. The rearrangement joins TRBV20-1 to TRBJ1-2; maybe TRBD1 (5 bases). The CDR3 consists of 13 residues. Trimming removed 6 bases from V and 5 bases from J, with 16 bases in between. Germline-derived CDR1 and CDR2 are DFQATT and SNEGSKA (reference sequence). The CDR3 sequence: CSAWDRRPYGYTF. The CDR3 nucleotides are TGCAGTGCCTGGGACCGAAGACCTTATGGCTACACCTTC.

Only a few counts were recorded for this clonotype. CDR3 amino acids: CASSPRQARSGYTF. CDR3 nucleotide sequence: TGCGCCAGCAGCCCCCGACAGGCGAGGAGTGGCTACACCTTC. V usage is TRBV4-3 and J usage is TRBJ1-2; maybe TRBD1 (6 bases). This CDR3 spans 14 amino acids. Looked up from germline, CDR1 is LGHNA and CDR2 is YSLEER. The germline V and J ends were trimmed by 4 bases and 7 bases, with 16 bases remaining between them.

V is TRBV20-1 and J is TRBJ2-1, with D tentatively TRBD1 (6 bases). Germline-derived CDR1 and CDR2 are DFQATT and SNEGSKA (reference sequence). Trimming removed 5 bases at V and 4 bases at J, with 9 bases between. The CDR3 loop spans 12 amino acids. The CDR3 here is CSAVDSYNEQFF. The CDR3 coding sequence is TGCAGTGCTGTGGACAGTTACAATGAGCAGTTCTTC.

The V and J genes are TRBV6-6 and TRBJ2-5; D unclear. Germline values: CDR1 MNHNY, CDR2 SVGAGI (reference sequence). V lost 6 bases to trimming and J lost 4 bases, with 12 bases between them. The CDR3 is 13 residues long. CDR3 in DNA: TGTGCCAGCAGCTACGCGAGGTCAGAGACCCAGTACTTC. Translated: CASSYARSETQYF.

CDR3 DNA: TGCGCCAGCAGGAACCGGACGACGAACACCGGGGAGCTGTTTTTT. Amino acid sequence: CASRNRTTNTGELFF. The chain uses TRBV5-1 and TRBJ2-2, with D hard to call. The CDR3 has 15 amino acids. Germline V gene lookup returns CDR1 SGHRS and CDR2 YFSETQ. V gave up 5 bases and J gave up 0 bases, with 11 bases separating them.

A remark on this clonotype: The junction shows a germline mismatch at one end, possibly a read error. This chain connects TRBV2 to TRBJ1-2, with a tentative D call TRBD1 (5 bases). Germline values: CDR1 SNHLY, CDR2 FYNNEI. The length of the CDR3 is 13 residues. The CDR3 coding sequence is TGTGCCGGCAGGGAGACAATCCGCTATGGCTACACCTTC. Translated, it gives CAGRETIRYGYTF. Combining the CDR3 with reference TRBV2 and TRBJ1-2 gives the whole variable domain EPEVTQTPSHQVTQMGQEVILRCVPISNHLYFYWYRQILGQKVEFLVSFYNNEISEKSEIFDDQFSVERPDGSNFTLKIRSTKLEDSAMYFCAGRETIRYGYTFGSGTRLTVV.

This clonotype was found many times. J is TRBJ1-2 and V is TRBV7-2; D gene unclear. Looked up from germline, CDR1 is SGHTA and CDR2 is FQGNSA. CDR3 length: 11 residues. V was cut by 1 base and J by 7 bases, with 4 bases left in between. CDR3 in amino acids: CASSLGFGYTF. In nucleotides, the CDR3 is TGTGCCAGCAGCTTAGGGTTTGGCTACACCTTC.

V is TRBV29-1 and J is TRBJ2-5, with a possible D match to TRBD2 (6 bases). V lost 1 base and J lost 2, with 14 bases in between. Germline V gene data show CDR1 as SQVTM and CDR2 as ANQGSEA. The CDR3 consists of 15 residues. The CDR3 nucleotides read TGCAGCGTTGAAGCAGGAGGGTTTATTCAAGAGACCCAGTACTTC. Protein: CSVEAGGFIQETQYF.

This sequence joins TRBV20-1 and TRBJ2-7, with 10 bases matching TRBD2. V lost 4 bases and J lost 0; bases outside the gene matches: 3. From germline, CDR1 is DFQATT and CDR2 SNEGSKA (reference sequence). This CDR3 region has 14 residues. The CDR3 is CSAIPSGSSYEQYF. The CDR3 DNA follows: TGCAGTGCTATCCCTAGCGGGAGCTCCTACGAGCAGTACTTC.

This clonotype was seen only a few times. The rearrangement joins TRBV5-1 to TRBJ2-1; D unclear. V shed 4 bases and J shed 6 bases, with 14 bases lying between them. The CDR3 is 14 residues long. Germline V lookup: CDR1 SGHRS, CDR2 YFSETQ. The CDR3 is CASSDPGETNEQFF. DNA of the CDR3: TGCGCCAGCAGCGATCCTGGCGAGACCAATGAGCAGTTCTTC.

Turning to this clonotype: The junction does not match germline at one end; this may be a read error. DNA for the CDR3: TGTTCCAGCGCTGGGAACTATGGCTACACCTTC. Translated, it gives CSSAGNYGYTF. The rearrangement uses TRBV7-9 and TRBJ1-2, with D unclear. There are 11 residues in the CDR3. Germline loops: CDR1 SEHNR, CDR2 FQNEAQ (reference sequence).